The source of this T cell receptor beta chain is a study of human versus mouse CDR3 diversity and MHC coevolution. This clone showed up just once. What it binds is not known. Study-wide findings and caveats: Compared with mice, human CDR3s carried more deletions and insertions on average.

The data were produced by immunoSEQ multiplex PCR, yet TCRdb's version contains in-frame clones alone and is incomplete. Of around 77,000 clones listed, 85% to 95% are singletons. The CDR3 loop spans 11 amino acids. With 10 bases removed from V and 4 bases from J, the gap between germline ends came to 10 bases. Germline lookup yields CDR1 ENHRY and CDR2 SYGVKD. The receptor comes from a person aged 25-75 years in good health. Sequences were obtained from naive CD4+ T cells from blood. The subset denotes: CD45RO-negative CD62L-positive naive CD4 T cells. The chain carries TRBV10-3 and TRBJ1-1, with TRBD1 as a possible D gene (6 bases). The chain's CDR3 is CASTGFTEAFF. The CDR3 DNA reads TGTGCCAGCACAGGGTTCACTGAAGCTTTCTTT.